Given below is one T cell receptor beta chain in context. As originally analysed: It was from reference gene primer amplification that nucleated cell counts were estimated. TCRdb's table, derived via immunoSEQ multiplex PCR, lists solely in-frame clones and lacks some. V, J and clone size reflect that table, while D and trimming were determined from the DNA. Among around 150,000 clones listed, roughly 90% were seen once. The record originates from a study of blood T cell repertoires in COVID-19. In the study overall: PBMCs, B-cell-depleted T cells, or T cells were the source of the cDNA or gDNA that made up the material.

The CDR3 is made up of 15 amino acids. The V gene end was trimmed by 4 bases and the J gene end by 4 bases; junction bases not matched to a gene: 6. Germline V gene data show CDR1 as SGHRS and CDR2 as YFSETQ. The chain joins TRBV5-1 to TRBJ1-1; 11 nucleotides match TRBD1. The clonotype was recovered from a woman aged 55-70 years who had recovered from COVID-19. Sequences were obtained from peripheral blood. This chain's CDR3 is CASSVGTGGVTEAFF. The CDR3 bases are TGCGCCAGCAGCGTCGGGACAGGGGGAGTCACTGAAGCTTTCTTT.